This T cell receptor (beta chain) was observed in a study of T cell repertoires in cytomegalovirus infection (dated by TCRdb to 2018 to 2020). Looking at the study overall: Donor HLA type was relevant to the analysis, because carriage of CMV infection together with the matching HLA type was indicated by public TCR beta signatures. Paper-wide results and their limitations: In both this cohort and an independent cohort of over 350 donors, the cumulative frequency of public TCR beta family members distinguished carriers of CMV infection plus the relevant HLA type. In the ex vivo response, HLA-C-restricted CMV-specific TCR beta clonotypes were dominant, and in two of eight donors the single most frequent clonotype came from this HLA-C-restricted group.

The sample was run on an Illumina HiSeq 1500. TCRdb cleaned the public reads at Q25 with fastp, built clones with MiXCR and kept in-frame beta chains. Identical CDR3 proteins give one entry, which carries the most common genes and DNA. Across this sample there are around 550,000 distinct CDR3 sequences, with around a quarter seen only once. The top ten clonotypes cover about 13% of the sample. Remarks on this clonotype: Its target antigen remains unknown. No much larger clone is present one base from it, and per-base qualities are unavailable.

CDR1 SGHAT and CDR2 FQDESV were looked up in the germline V gene (reference sequence). V loses 5 bases at its end and J loses 3 bases; junction bases beyond the gene matches: 7. The cysteine opens and the phenylalanine closes a CDR3 of 16 amino acids. Kept here is only the CDR3 DNA, which spans 48 bases and is read in frame from base 1. The sequencing input was PBMCs. The sequence links TRBV11-1 to TRBJ2-3, and TRBD2 matches 11 of the central bases. The sequence came from a human donor in good health (CMV status not recorded). Some clones in this sample may be carry-over from other donors' samples. Here the CDR3 is given as CASSQRLAGRTDTQYF. At the DNA level, the sequence is TGTGCCAGCAGCCAAAGACTAGCGGGAAGGACAGATACGCAGTATTTT.